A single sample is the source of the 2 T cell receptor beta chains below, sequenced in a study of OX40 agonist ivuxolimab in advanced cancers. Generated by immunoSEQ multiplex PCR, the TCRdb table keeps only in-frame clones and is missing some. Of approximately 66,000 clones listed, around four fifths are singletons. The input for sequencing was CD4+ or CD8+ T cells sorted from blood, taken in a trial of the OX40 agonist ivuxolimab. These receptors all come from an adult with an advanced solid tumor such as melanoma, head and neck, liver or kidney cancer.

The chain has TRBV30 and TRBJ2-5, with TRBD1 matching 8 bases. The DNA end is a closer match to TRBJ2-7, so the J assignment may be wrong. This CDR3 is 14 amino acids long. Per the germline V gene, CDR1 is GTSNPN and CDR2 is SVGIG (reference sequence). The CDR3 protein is CAWTLGQGAREQYF. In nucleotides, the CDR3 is TGTGCCTGGACCCTTGGGCAGGGGGCGCGCGAGCAGTACTTC.

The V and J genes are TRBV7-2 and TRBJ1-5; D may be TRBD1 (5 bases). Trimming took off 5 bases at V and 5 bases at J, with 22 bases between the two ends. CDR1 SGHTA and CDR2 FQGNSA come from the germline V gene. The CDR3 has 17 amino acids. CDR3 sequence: CASSRYITGSGYQPQHF. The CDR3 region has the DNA TGTGCCAGCAGCCGTTATATCACCGGGTCAGGGTATCAGCCCCAGCATTTT.